This T cell receptor beta chain derives from a study of T cell responses to AZD1222 COVID-19 vaccine. General study results and limits: Epitopes outside B.1.351 and B.1.1.7 mutated regions reportedly drew nearly half of spike TCRs. At baseline, just six or seven AZD1222 recipients tested seropositive.

On this clone: Its antigen is currently unknown.

This CDR3 has 17 residues. Trimming left V 5 bases short and J 3 bases short, with 22 bases between. Germline values: CDR1 LNHDA, CDR2 SQIVND (reference sequence). Data came from immunoSEQ multiplex PCR; TCRdb stores just in-frame clones and leaves some out. Of approximately 170,000 clones listed, approximately 95% are singletons. The source of this sequence is an adult in good health. This specimen consisted of peripheral blood, obtained on day 0 of AZD1222 vaccination. The genes are TRBV19 and TRBJ1-1; maybe TRBD1 (5 bases). CDR3 DNA sequence: TGTGCCAGTAGTCGGATTTCGAGGGGCAGTAAGGACACTGAAGCTTTCTTT. It codes for CASSRISRGSKDTEAFF.